This is a list of T cell receptor beta chains from one sample in a study of T cells in Graves' hyperthyroidism and ophthalmopathy. Using its own MiXCR run on the multiplex PCR reads, TCRdb lists one record per CDR3 protein. The sample has about 640,000 distinct CDR3 sequences, less than 25% seen once. What was sequenced was blood. The receptors here all came from a man younger than 45 with Graves' ophthalmopathy. Both conserved end residues are part of each CDR3. D genes are given only for firm matches. The size entry is marked missing in some rows and otherwise reads once, few, many or a size class.

D gene	clone size	V gene	J gene	CDR3 DNA	CDR3 protein
TRBD2	many	TRBV28	TRBJ2-1	TGTGCCAGCAGTTCAGTAACTAGCGGGACGGTTGAGCAGTTCTTC	CASSSVTSGTVEQFF
TRBD2	many	TRBV7-2	TRBJ2-2	TGTGCCAGCAGCTTCTGGCTAGCGGGAGGAACCGGGGAGCTGTTTTTT	CASSFWLAGGTGELFF
NA	many	TRBV18	TRBJ2-7	TGTGCCAGCTCACCAGCGGCGGGGGCGGGGGTCGGCGAGCAGTACTTC	CASSPAAGAGVGEQYF
TRBD1	many	TRBV27	TRBJ1-2	TGTGCCAGCAGCACAGGGGGCTCTGGCTACACCTTC	CASSTGGSGYTF
NA	many	TRBV7-3	TRBJ2-1	TGTGCCAGCAGCTTAGACCCCGGGCAGGGGGGGCAGTTCTTC	CASSLDPGQGGQFF
TRBD2	few	TRBV6-2/TRBV6-3	TRBJ2-7	TGTGCCAGCCGAAGCGTCCCGCTAGCGGGGATCCCGAGCTCCTACGAGCAGTACTTC	CASRSVPLAGIPSSYEQYF
TRBD2	many	TRBV2	TRBJ2-7	TGTGCCAGCAGCGGGAGCGGGAGCTCCTACGAGCAGTACTTC	CASSGSGSSYEQYF
NA	many	TRBV30	TRBJ1-3	TGTGCCTGGAGTACCGCTGGAAACACCATATATTTT	CAWSTAGNTIYF
NA	NA	TRBV12-3/TRBV12-4	TRBJ1-6	TGTGCCAGCAGTTTAAAACAGACAGGTTCACCCCTCCACTTT	CASSLKQTGSPLHF
TRBD2	NA	TRBV28	TRBJ2-7	TGTGCCAGCACCCCCGGGACTAGCGGGATCGAGCAGTACTTC	CASTPGTSGIEQYF
NA	few	TRBV7-9	TRBJ1-5	TGTGCCAGCAGCTTAGCCTCAGGGTCTCCTCAGCCCCAGCATTTT	CASSLASGSPQPQHF
NA	many	TRBV11-2	TRBJ2-5	TGTGCCAGTAAGGACTACCAGTACCAAGAGACCCAGTACTTC	CASKDYQYQETQYF
NA	few	TRBV4-1	TRBJ1-4	TGCGCCAGCAGCCAAGACCAGAGTGGGGGGGATGAAAAACTGTTTTTT	CASSQDQSGGDEKLFF
NA	NA	TRBV28	TRBJ2-7	TGTGCCAGCAAAGGGGGCAGGGGGGACGAGCAGTACTTC	CASKGGRGDEQYF
NA	few	TRBV6-2/TRBV6-3	TRBJ2-5	TGTGCCAGCAGTTACAGTTTCAAAGAGACCCAGTACTTC	CASSYSFKETQYF
TRBD1	few	TRBV7-2	TRBJ1-2	TGTGCCAGCAGCCCACGGACAGGGGATGTTGGCTACACCTTC	CASSPRTGDVGYTF
NA	once	TRBV15	TRBJ1-5	TGTGCCACCAGCAGAGTACGAGATCAGCCCCAGCATTTT	CATSRVRDQPQHF
NA	NA	TRBV5-1	TRBJ2-2	TGCGCCAGCAGCTTTCTGGGCCTCCCCGGAGGTAGCTCCGGACCCGGGGAGCTGTTTTTT	CASSFLGLPGGSSGPGELFF
TRBD2	NA	TRBV5-5	TRBJ2-2	TGTGCCAGCAGCTTGGTTAGGGGCGGGAGGGCCGGTTCCGGGGAGCTGTTTTTT	CASSLVRGGRAGSGELFF
NA	once	TRBV5-1	TRBJ2-7	TGCGCCAGCACTGGGGGGGCTTACGAGCAGTACTTC	CASTGGAYEQYF
TRBD2	many	TRBV11-2	TRBJ2-1	TGTGCCAGCAGCGCGTATAGCGGGAGGGGATTGAATGAGCAGTTCTTC	CASSAYSGRGLNEQFF
NA	few	TRBV12-3/TRBV12-4	TRBJ1-5	TGTGCCAGCAGCCTGGACAGTACCCTCAATCAGCCCCAGCATTTT	CASSLDSTLNQPQHF
NA	many	TRBV5-1	TRBJ1-4	TGCGCCAGCAGCTTGTACTCGGACCAACTGTTTTTT	CASSLYSDQLFF
NA	NA	TRBV20-1	TRBJ1-2	TGCAGTGCTAGGGGCAGGATCTATGGCTACACCTTC	CSARGRIYGYTF
TRBD2	few	TRBV29-1	TRBJ2-7	TGCAGCGTTGTGCTAGCGGGAATTTACGAGCAGTACTTC	CSVVLAGIYEQYF
NA	NA	TRBV5-6	TRBJ2-1	TGTGCCAGCAGCCACTGGACATCCGGTGAGCAGTTCTTC	CASSHWTSGEQFF
NA	many	TRBV7-9	TRBJ1-1	TGTGCCAGCAGCTTAGCGGACACCACATATGAAGCTTTCTTT	CASSLADTTYEAFF
NA	NA	TRBV6-1	TRBJ2-1	TGTGCCAGCAGTACCACAAGGAGGGATGAGCAGTTCTTC	CASSTTRRDEQFF
TRBD1	many	TRBV20-1	TRBJ1-2	TGCAGTGCTAGAGGGGGACAGGGGGATGGCTACACCTTC	CSARGGQGDGYTF
TRBD2	NA	TRBV12-3/TRBV12-4	TRBJ2-2	TGTGCCAGCAGTTTGGGGGGACTAGGGTTCGGGGAGCTGTTTTTT	CASSLGGLGFGELFF
TRBD1	few	TRBV7-6	TRBJ1-5	TGTGCCAGCAGCCCCGACAGGGTTTGGATCAATCAGCCCCAGCATTTT	CASSPDRVWINQPQHF
TRBD1	NA	TRBV5-1	TRBJ2-5	TGCGCCAGCAGCTTGACCAGGGGGAAGGAAGAGACCCAGTACTTC	CASSLTRGKEETQYF
NA	many	TRBV5-6	TRBJ2-1	TGTGCCAGCAGCCCAGGGCCAAGCAATGAGCAGTTCTTC	CASSPGPSNEQFF
NA	many	TRBV28	TRBJ1-2	TGTGCCAGCCGGTCGAACTATGGCTACACCTTC	CASRSNYGYTF
TRBD1	few	TRBV28	TRBJ2-7	TGTGCCAGCACCGCCGACAGGGGGATCCACGAGCAGTACTTC	CASTADRGIHEQYF
NA	few	TRBV28	TRBJ2-1	TGTGCCAGCAAACTATCCGGTCCTGAGCAGTTCTTC	CASKLSGPEQFF
TRBD1	few	TRBV5-1	TRBJ1-3	TGCGCCAGCAGCGGCACCGGGACAGCTGGAAACACCATATATTTT	CASSGTGTAGNTIYF
TRBD1	many	TRBV12-3/TRBV12-4	TRBJ2-7	TGTGCCAGCAGTTCGCGGACAGGGGGGGCCGAGCAGTACTTC	CASSSRTGGAEQYF
NA	NA	TRBV27	TRBJ1-2	TGTGCCAGCAGCCGCGGGTCGGGGCATGGCTACACCTTC	CASSRGSGHGYTF
NA	NA	TRBV3-1	TRBJ2-7	TGTGCCAGCAGCCAAGATCGGGTAGCGGCAACCTACGAGCAGTACTTC	CASSQDRVAATYEQYF
TRBD2	NA	TRBV9	TRBJ2-1	TGTGCCAGCAGGGCCGAAGGGACTAGCGGACATCCGATTACCTACAATGAGCAGTTCTTC	CASRAEGTSGHPITYNEQFF
NA	many	TRBV11-2	TRBJ2-2	TGTGCCAGCAGCTTATTACAGGGCACTGTCGGGGAGCTGTTTTTT	CASSLLQGTVGELFF
TRBD2	few	TRBV28	TRBJ2-7	TGTGCCATCTTCACCGGGCTAGCGGGAGACGAGCAGTACTTC	CAIFTGLAGDEQYF
TRBD2	few	TRBV20-1	TRBJ2-7	TGCAGTGCTAGAGAACTGCGGACTAGCTCCTACGAGCAGTACTTC	CSARELRTSSYEQYF
TRBD2	NA	TRBV20-1	TRBJ2-3	TGCAGTGCTGGGGACCTACTAGCGGGAGACACAGATACGCAGTATTTT	CSAGDLLAGDTDTQYF
NA	NA	TRBV11-2	TRBJ1-4	TGTGCCAGCAGCTCTAAGGGGCGCGGTGAAAAACTGTTTTTT	CASSSKGRGEKLFF
NA	few	TRBV29-1	TRBJ2-7	TGCAGCGTTGAAGGACAGTTCTACGAGCAGTACTTC	CSVEGQFYEQYF
NA	NA	TRBV7-2	TRBJ2-7	TGTGCCAGCAGCTCCGGGCCATATGGAAACGAGCAGTACTTC	CASSSGPYGNEQYF
NA	few	TRBV19	TRBJ1-5	TGTGCCAGTCAGACCCTGGGGAGTGGTCAGCCCCAGCATTTT	CASQTLGSGQPQHF
TRBD1	NA	TRBV10-3	TRBJ2-3	TGTGCCATCAGTGAATCTTGGCAGGGGGTAATCACAGATACGCAGTATTTT	CAISESWQGVITDTQYF
TRBD1	many	TRBV5-1	TRBJ1-1	TGCGCCAGCAGTTCTCGACAGGGATCTATGAACACTGAAGCTTTCTTT	CASSSRQGSMNTEAFF
NA	many	TRBV27	TRBJ1-5	TGTGCCAGCAGTCTACGGGACACTTATCAGCCCCAGCATTTT	CASSLRDTYQPQHF
NA	NA	TRBV12-3/TRBV12-4	TRBJ1-1	TGTGCCAGCAGGAAGAGGGACGGTAACACTGAAGCTTTCTTT	CASRKRDGNTEAFF
TRBD1	NA	TRBV20-1	TRBJ1-2	TGCAGTGCTACCGAGACAGGGGGGTATGGCTACACCTTC	CSATETGGYGYTF
NA	NA	TRBV11-2	TRBJ2-7	TGTGCCAGCAGCCCCACCCGGGACTGGCGGGGCTCCTACGAGCAGTACTTC	CASSPTRDWRGSYEQYF
NA	NA	TRBV27	TRBJ1-6	TGTGCCAGCAGTTTGGGGGGGGGCTCCTATAATTCACCCCTCCACTTT	CASSLGGGSYNSPLHF
NA	many	TRBV27	TRBJ1-5	TGTGCCAGCAGTTTATCCTCGGGAGCGAATCAGCCCCAGCATTTT	CASSLSSGANQPQHF
TRBD1	many	TRBV29-1	TRBJ1-1	TGCAGCGTTGTACAGGGGATGAACACTGAAGCTTTCTTT	CSVVQGMNTEAFF
NA	many	TRBV28	TRBJ1-5	TGTGCCAGCAGTTTTCTGGACCTCAATCAGCCCCAGCATTTT	CASSFLDLNQPQHF
TRBD1	few	TRBV19	TRBJ1-4	TGTGCCAGTAGCAGGACAGGGTCTAATGAAAAACTGTTTTTT	CASSRTGSNEKLFF